The sample holds many counts of the clone carrying this TCR beta chain. Its antigen is still unknown. This sample was taken from a study of T cells in Graves' hyperthyroidism and ophthalmopathy. The wider study: Peripheral blood was taken when the disease was first diagnosed, before any treatment began. Study findings and constraints: Ophthalmopathy stood apart from stable hyperthyroidism in a 13 V-J model. Ophthalmopathy got predicted by the model a median about 6.7 months before its onset.

TCR beta CDR3 regions were amplified from RNA transcripts. Using the HTBI primer set, a first-round RT-PCR was run on the TCR CDR3. TCRdb independently ran MiXCR on the multiplex PCR reads; one entry per CDR3 protein. The table lists fewer than 450,000 distinct CDR3 sequences, about 18% of them singletons. The CDR3 spans 16 residues. V trimming: 5 bases; J trimming: 3 bases; junction bases outside the gene matches: 10. CDR1 SGHAT and CDR2 FQDESV come from the germline V gene (reference sequence). The hyperthyroidism patients had all been newly diagnosed, and their disease duration was under 2 months. Their ages ranged from 18 to 65 years.

Sequenced material: blood. The chain employs TRBV11-1 and TRBJ2-7; 10 bases match TRBD1. This TCR was sampled from a woman aged 25-40 years with Graves' hyperthyroidism that later progressed to Graves' ophthalmopathy. CDR3 in amino acids: CASSQFPGTGDYEQYF. The CDR3 DNA reads TGTGCCAGCAGCCAGTTCCCCGGGACAGGGGACTACGAGCAGTACTTC. Looking up the rest from reference TRBV11-1 and TRBJ2-7 gives the full variable domain: EAEVAQSPRYKITEKSQAVAFWCDPISGHATLYWYRQILGQGPELLVQFQDESVVDDSQLPKDRFSAERLKGVDSTLKIQPAELGDSAMYLCASSQFPGTGDYEQYFGPGTRLTVT.